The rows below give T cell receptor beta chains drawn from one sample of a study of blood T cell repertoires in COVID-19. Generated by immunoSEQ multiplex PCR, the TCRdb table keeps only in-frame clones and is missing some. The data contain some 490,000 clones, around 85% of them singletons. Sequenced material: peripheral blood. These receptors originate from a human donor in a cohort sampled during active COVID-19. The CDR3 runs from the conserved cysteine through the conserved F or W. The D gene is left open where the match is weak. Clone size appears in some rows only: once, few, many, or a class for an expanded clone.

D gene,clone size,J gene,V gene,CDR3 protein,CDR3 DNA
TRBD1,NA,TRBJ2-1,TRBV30,CAWVGQGRNEQFF,TGTGCCTGGGTTGGACAGGGTAGGAATGAGCAGTTCTTC
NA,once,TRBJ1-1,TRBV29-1,CSGSVGRRTEAFF,TGCAGCGGTTCGGTCGGGAGGAGGACTGAAGCTTTCTTT
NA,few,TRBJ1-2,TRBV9,CASSPRLWGVSNYGYTF,TGTGCCAGCAGCCCCCGCTTATGGGGGGTTTCTAACTATGGCTACACCTTC
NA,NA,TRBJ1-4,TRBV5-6,CATAWGFDEKLFF,TGTGCCACCGCTTGGGGCTTCGATGAAAAACTGTTTTTT
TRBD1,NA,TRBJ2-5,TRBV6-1,CASSEEGQGAETQYF,TGTGCCAGCAGTGAAGAGGGACAGGGGGCAGAGACCCAGTACTTC
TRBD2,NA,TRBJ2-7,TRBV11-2,CASSVGSSGRTYEQYF,TGTGCCAGCAGCGTAGGATCTAGCGGGAGGACATACGAGCAGTACTTC
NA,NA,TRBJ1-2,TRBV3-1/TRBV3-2,CASSLSGIFYGYTF,TGTGCCAGCAGCCTCTCAGGGATTTTCTATGGCTACACCTTC
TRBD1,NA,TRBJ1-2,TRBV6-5,CASSFRDRGGYTF,TGTGCCAGCAGTTTCCGGGACAGGGGAGGCTACACCTTC
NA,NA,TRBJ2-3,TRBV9,CASSVTGASTDTQYF,TGTGCCAGCAGCGTAACTGGAGCGTCCACAGATACGCAGTATTTT
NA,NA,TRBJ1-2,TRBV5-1,CASSLGGGYTF,TGCGCCAGCAGCTTGGGGGGCGGCTACACCTTC
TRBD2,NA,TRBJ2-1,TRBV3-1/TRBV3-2,CASSQLGLAGGNEQFF,TGTGCCAGCAGCCAGCTCGGACTAGCGGGAGGTAATGAGCAGTTCTTC
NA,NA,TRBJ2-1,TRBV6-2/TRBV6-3,CASSYSTVQGLYNEQFF,TGTGCCAGCAGTTACTCGACCGTCCAGGGACTCTACAATGAGCAGTTCTTC
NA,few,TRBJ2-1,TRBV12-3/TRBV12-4,CASSLSFQGEQFF,TGTGCCAGCAGTTTAAGTTTTCAGGGTGAGCAGTTCTTC
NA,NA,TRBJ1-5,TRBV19,CASSFQGAQPQHF,TGTGCCAGTAGTTTCCAGGGCGCCCAGCCCCAGCATTTT
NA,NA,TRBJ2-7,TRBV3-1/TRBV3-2,CASSQVDSAYEQYF,TGTGCCAGCAGCCAAGTTGACTCGGCCTACGAGCAGTACTTC
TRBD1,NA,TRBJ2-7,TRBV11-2,CASSLGTGPYEQYF,TGTGCCAGCAGCTTAGGGACAGGGCCCTACGAGCAGTACTTC
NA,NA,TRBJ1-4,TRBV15,CATSRDKGFGSTGEKLFF,TGTGCCACCAGCAGAGATAAGGGATTCGGATCCACGGGGGAAAAACTGTTTTTT
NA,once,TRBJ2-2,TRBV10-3,CAIRSSGQNTGELFF,TGTGCCATCAGAAGTTCCGGACAGAACACCGGGGAGCTGTTTTTT
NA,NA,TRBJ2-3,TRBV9,CASSDSVVTDTQYF,TGTGCCAGCAGCGATAGCGTTGTCACAGATACGCAGTATTTT
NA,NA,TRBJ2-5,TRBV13,CASSLAEIQETQYF,TGTGCCAGCAGCTTAGCGGAGATTCAAGAGACCCAGTACTTC
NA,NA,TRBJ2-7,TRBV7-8,CASSSYRVSSYEQYF,TGTGCCAGCAGCTCGTACAGGGTGAGCTCCTACGAGCAGTACTTC
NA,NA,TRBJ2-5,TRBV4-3,CASSQEGEGGETQYF,TGCGCCAGCAGCCAAGAAGGGGAGGGGGGGGAGACCCAGTACTTC
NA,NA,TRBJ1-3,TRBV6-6,CASSYSAGFSGNTIYF,TGTGCCAGCAGTTACTCGGCGGGCTTCTCTGGAAACACCATATATTTT
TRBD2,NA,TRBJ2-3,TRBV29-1,CSVEDPRLAGSTDTQYF,TGCAGCGTTGAAGATCCAAGACTAGCGGGGTCCACAGATACGCAGTATTTT
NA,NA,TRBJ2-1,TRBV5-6,CASSPGSTTYNEQFF,TGTGCCAGCAGCCCTGGGTCGACGACTTACAATGAGCAGTTCTTC
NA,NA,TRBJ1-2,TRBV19,CASRSMTQGSPGYTF,TGTGCCAGTAGAAGCATGACCCAGGGATCACCAGGGTACACCTTC
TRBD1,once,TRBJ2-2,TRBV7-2,CASSLARAGQGIGELFF,TGTGCCAGCAGCTTAGCTCGTGCAGGACAGGGGATCGGGGAGCTGTTTTTT
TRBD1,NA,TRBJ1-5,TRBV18,CASSRDREYGNQPQHF,TGTGCCAGCTCACGAGACAGGGAGTATGGCAATCAGCCCCAGCATTTT
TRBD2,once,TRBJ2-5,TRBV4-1,CASSQVLSSGSEKTQYF,TGCGCCAGCAGCCAAGTCCTCTCCAGCGGGAGTGAGAAGACCCAGTACTTC
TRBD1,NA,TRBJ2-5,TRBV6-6,CASREDRGRLKTQYF,TGTGCCAGCAGGGAGGACAGGGGGCGATTGAAGACCCAGTACTTC
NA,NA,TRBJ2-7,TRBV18,CASSRATYEQYF,TGTGCCAGCTCACGGGCAACCTACGAGCAGTACTTC
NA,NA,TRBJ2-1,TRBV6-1,CASSEVQTSNEQFF,TGTGCCAGCAGTGAGGTTCAGACTTCCAATGAGCAGTTCTTC
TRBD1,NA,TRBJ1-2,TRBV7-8,CASSLGQDVYGYTF,TGTGCCAGCAGCCTGGGACAGGACGTCTATGGCTACACCTTC
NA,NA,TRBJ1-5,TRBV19,CASSPRGGYNQPQHF,TGTGCCAGTAGTCCGAGGGGAGGTTACAATCAGCCCCAGCATTTT
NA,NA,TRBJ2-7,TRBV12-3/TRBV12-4,CASSGVGYEQYF,TGTGCCAGCAGCGGGGTGGGCTACGAGCAGTACTTC
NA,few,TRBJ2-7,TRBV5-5,CASSGRAGPSNEQYF,TGTGCCAGCAGCGGAAGGGCAGGGCCGTCCAACGAGCAGTACTTC
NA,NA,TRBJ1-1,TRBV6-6,CASGGTELLVGTEAFF,TGTGCCAGCGGGGGGACGGAACTCCTGGTAGGTACTGAAGCTTTCTTT
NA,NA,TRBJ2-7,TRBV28,CASSLGQEFYEQYF,TGTGCCAGCAGTTTGGGGCAGGAGTTTTACGAGCAGTACTTC
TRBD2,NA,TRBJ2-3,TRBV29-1,CSTSSREGTDTQYF,TGCAGCACCAGCTCGCGGGAGGGCACAGATACGCAGTATTTT
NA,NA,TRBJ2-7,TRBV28,CASGAGATYEQYF,TGTGCCAGCGGGGCAGGGGCCACCTACGAGCAGTACTTC
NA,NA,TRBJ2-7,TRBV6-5,CASSLVRFREQYF,TGTGCCAGCAGCCTCGTTCGGTTTCGCGAGCAGTACTTC
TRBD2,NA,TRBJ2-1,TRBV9,CASSLAGQNEQFF,TGTGCCAGCAGTCTAGCGGGACAGAATGAGCAGTTCTTC
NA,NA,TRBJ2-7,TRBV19,CASARGQLSYEQYF,TGTGCCAGTGCGCGGGGGCAACTCTCCTACGAGCAGTACTTC
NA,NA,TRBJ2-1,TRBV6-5,CASKEGAYNEQFF,TGTGCCAGCAAGGAGGGAGCCTACAATGAGCAGTTCTTC
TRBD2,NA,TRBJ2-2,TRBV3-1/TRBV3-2,CASRSTKGLAVNTGELFF,TGTGCCAGCAGATCTACGAAGGGACTAGCGGTTAACACCGGGGAGCTGTTTTTT